Listed here are 19 T cell receptor beta chains from one sample, sequenced in a study of shared clonotypes between healthy human individuals (TCRdb year 2020). Libraries were prepared through the immunoSEQ multiplex PCR assay. Entries here come from immuneACCESS through TCRdb and include only in-frame sequences with V and J called. Some clones fail to appear in such tables; in the studies checked, an unresolved V gene covers under half of the shortfall, and the cause of the remainder is unknown. This sample has more than 2 million clones in its table, and 95% of those were observed once. The ten top clones hold over 0.1% of the sample. Sequencing was performed on naive CD4+ T cells sorted from blood. Sample cell subset or site, as interpreted from the label and publication: CD45RA+ positively selected. These receptors were taken from a young man in good health.

The V and J genes are TRBV28 and TRBJ1-5; tentatively, D is TRBD1 (5 bases). The CDR3 length is 15 residues. The germline V gene has CDR1 MDHEN and CDR2 SYDVKM. V lost 5 bases and J 7 bases, leaving 18 bases between the germline ends. For the CDR3, the DNA is TGTGCCAGCAGTCCGTGGAGAGTTGGGGGGCAGCCCCAGCATTTT. It specifies CASSPWRVGGQPQHF.

This clone appeared a single time. The V gene is TRBV6-6, the J gene TRBJ1-6; 10 bases are shared with TRBD1. The CDR3 has 15 residues. The germline gives CDR1 MNHNY, CDR2 SVGAGI (reference sequence). Trimming cost V 4 bases and J 7 bases; bases outside gene matches: 4. CDR3 region: CASSWDRGINSPLHF. The DNA of the CDR3 is TGTGCCAGCAGTTGGGACAGGGGCATCAATTCACCCCTCCACTTT.

The chain links TRBV28 to TRBJ1-6, with 9 bases aligning to TRBD1. This CDR3 comprises 14 residues. Germline CDR1 and CDR2: MDHEN and SYDVKM. V lost 4 bases and J lost 8; bases outside the gene matches: 3. The CDR3 DNA reads TGTGCCAGCAGTTCGGGACAGGGTTATTCACCCCTCCACTTT. This codes for CASSSGQGYSPLHF.

This clone was seen just once. V usage is TRBV29-1 and J usage is TRBJ2-3; TRBD2 matches at 7 bases. Unmatched junction bases numbered 5, after V lost 4 bases and J lost 4 bases. CDR1 SQVTM and CDR2 ANQGSEA come from the germline V gene. The CDR3 contains 13 residues. This CDR3 reads CSVGAGSPDTQYF. DNA of the CDR3: TGCAGCGTTGGAGCGGGATCTCCAGATACGCAGTATTTT.

The gene calls are TRBV7-6 and TRBJ2-2, with 8 bases aligning to TRBD1. CDR3 length: 15 amino acids. Trimming cost V 1 base and J 8 bases; bases outside gene matches: 6. CDR1 is SGHVS and CDR2 is FNYEAQ in the germline V gene. The CDR3 loop is CASSLGTGNSGELFF. CDR3 in DNA: TGTGCCAGCAGCTTAGGGACAGGGAATTCTGGGGAGCTGTTTTTT.

The gene calls are TRBV6-5 and TRBJ2-7, with a possible D match to TRBD2 (6 bases). Germline V gene data show CDR1 as MNHEY and CDR2 as SVGAGI. The germline V and J ends were trimmed by 5 bases and 7 bases, with 12 bases remaining between them. This CDR3 region has 12 residues. CDR3 loop: CASSRDGREQYF. CDR3 DNA sequence: TGTGCCAGCAGTAGGGATGGGAGGGAGCAGTACTTC.

The V call is TRBV6-5, the J call TRBJ1-2; the D gene is possibly TRBD1 (5 bases). V dropped 11 bases and J dropped 3 bases, with 16 bases sitting between them. CDR3 length: 13 residues. The germline gives CDR1 MNHEY, CDR2 SVGAGI. The CDR3 region is CASVRGKDYGYTF. In DNA, the CDR3 is TGTGCCTCGGTTAGGGGAAAGGACTATGGCTACACCTTC.

This clone has a single count. The chain couples TRBV27 to TRBJ1-4; no clear D. Germline loops: CDR1 MNHEY, CDR2 SMNVEV (reference sequence). The length of the CDR3 is 16 residues. The V gene lost 0 bases and the J gene lost 7 bases, with 15 bases spanning the gap. The CDR3 DNA sequence: TGTGCCAGCAGTTTATCGATGGGGAAGGTCCGTGAAAAACTGTTTTTT. It encodes CASSLSMGKVREKLFF.

The chain recombines TRBV5-6 with TRBJ1-6; TRBD1 might be the D (5 bases). The V end lost 2 bases, the J end lost 2 bases, and 11 bases lay between the germline ends. Germline-derived CDR1 and CDR2 are SGHDT and YYEEEE. The CDR3 totals 16 residues. CDR3 sequence (DNA): TGTGCCAGCAGCTTAGCCAAGGGGACCTATAATTCACCCCTCCACTTT. The encoded protein is CASSLAKGTYNSPLHF. Full variable domain (remainder filled in from reference TRBV5-6 and TRBJ1-6): DAGVTQSPTHLIKTRGQQVTLRCSPKSGHDTVSWYQQALGQGPQFIFQYYEEEERQRGNFPDRFSGHQFPNYSSELNVNALLLGDSALYLCASSLAKGTYNSPLHFGNGTRLTVT.

The V call is TRBV10-2, the J call TRBJ2-7, with 7 bases aligning to TRBD1. This CDR3 has 15 residues. CDR1 WSHSY and CDR2 SAAADI come from the germline V gene. Germline trimming cut 2 bases from V and 1 base from J; bases unmatched to any gene: 5. The CDR3 reads CASSEPGQSSYEQYF. The CDR3 DNA sequence: TGCGCCAGCAGTGAGCCGGGACAGAGTTCCTACGAGCAGTACTTC.

This rearrangement joins TRBV6-5 to TRBJ2-7; 8 bases map to TRBD1. V was pared by 8 bases and J by 5 bases, with 8 bases of the junction left unmatched. The CDR3 has 13 residues. In germline, CDR1 is MNHEY, CDR2 SVGAGI. The CDR3 nucleotides are TGTGCCAGCTTTCAAAGACAGGGGAACGAGCAGTACTTC. It encodes CASFQRQGNEQYF.

V usage is TRBV6-5 and J usage is TRBJ1-3; no clear D. Germline values: CDR1 MNHEY, CDR2 SVGAGI. The CDR3 runs to 14 residues. The ends were cut back, 4 bases at V and 2 bases at J, with 9 bases in the middle. The CDR3 DNA follows: TGTGCCAGCAGTTCCAATGGGGCTGGAAACACCATATATTTT. Residues: CASSSNGAGNTIYF.

CDR3 region: CASSTLIGGPPGEQYF. In DNA, the CDR3 is TGTGCCAGCAGCACTCTAATTGGGGGTCCCCCTGGCGAGCAGTACTTC. V and J are TRBV5-6 and TRBJ2-7; D possibly matches TRBD1 or TRBD2 (5 bases each). V was clipped by 4 bases and J by 6 bases, with 23 bases between them. The CDR3 is 16 amino acids. Germline V CDR1 and CDR2: SGHDT, YYEEEE.

This chain uses TRBV9 with TRBJ2-3; 7 nucleotides agree with TRBD2. From germline, CDR1 is SGDLS and CDR2 YYNGEE. The CDR3 sequence is 16 residues long. V gave up 0 bases and J gave up 3 bases; unmatched junction bases: 7. CDR3 sequence reads: CASSVGPREGTDTQYF. Here the CDR3 DNA reads TGTGCCAGCAGCGTAGGACCCAGGGAGGGGACAGATACGCAGTATTTT.

The CDR3 protein is CSVEAGEQFF. CDR3 nucleotide sequence: TGCAGCGTTGAGGCAGGGGAGCAGTTCTTC. The rearrangement joins TRBV29-1 to TRBJ2-1; a possible D gene is TRBD1 (5 bases). CDR1 is SQVTM and CDR2 is ANQGSEA in the germline V gene. The CDR3 extends over 10 amino acids. The V end lost 3 bases, the J end lost 10 bases, and 7 bases lay between the germline ends.

The chain combines TRBV6-5 with TRBJ2-1; D may correspond to TRBD1 or TRBD2 (5 bases each). The CDR3 is 14 amino acids. Germline lookup yields CDR1 MNHEY and CDR2 SVGAGI. V was pared by 6 bases and J by 1 base, with 10 bases between. The CDR3 loop is CASSRDGSYNEQFF. The CDR3 DNA follows: TGTGCCAGCAGCAGGGACGGATCCTACAATGAGCAGTTCTTC.

The CDR3 DNA sequence: TGTGCCTGGAGTGCCGACAGAACAAACACTGAAGCTTTCTTT. The encoded protein is CAWSADRTNTEAFF. V gene TRBV30 combines with J gene TRBJ1-1; weak D call: TRBD1 (5 bases). The germline V gene encodes CDR1 GTSNPN and CDR2 SVGIG (reference sequence). The germline V and J ends were trimmed by 1 base and 2 bases, with 11 bases remaining between them. CDR3 length: 14 residues.

To note about this clone: The same CDR3 is also encoded by other DNA sequences in this sample. The V call is TRBV11-2, the J call TRBJ2-7, with D unresolved. The germline V gene has CDR1 SGHAT and CDR2 FQNNGV. The ends were cut back, 5 bases at V and 3 bases at J, with 5 bases in the middle. CDR3 length equals 11 residues. The CDR3, as DNA: TGTGCCAGCAGCCTTTACTACGAGCAGTACTTC. It specifies CASSLYYEQYF.

The V call is TRBV28, the J call TRBJ1-5, with 8 nucleotides matching TRBD1. From germline, CDR1 is MDHEN and CDR2 SYDVKM. V lost 6 bases, J lost 4 bases, and 8 bases stayed unmatched. The CDR3 loop spans 15 amino acids. The CDR3 loop is CASRRGTGDNQPQHF. In DNA form, the CDR3 reads TGTGCCAGCAGGAGAGGGACAGGAGATAATCAGCCCCAGCATTTT.